This T cell receptor (beta chain) was sequenced during a study of PD-1 blockade in classical Hodgkin lymphoma. The method was immunoSEQ multiplex PCR; TCRdb's version includes in-frame clones alone and lacks a portion of them. Of about 21,000 clones listed, about 72% were seen once; the top ten hold around 1.2%. Study-wide findings and caveats: The CD4+ diversity rise by C4D1 was clearest in complete responders. Baseline TCR diversity was reportedly lower in newly diagnosed patients than in healthy donors. It was reported as lower still in relapsed/refractory patients.

The sample's time point: cycle 4 day 1 (C4D1), after less than 7 weeks of nivolumab. Each and every patient relapsed after autologous stem cell transplantation, and patients got differing brentuximab vedotin exposure. Investigators isolated CD4+ T cells from thawed PBMCs through magnetic negative selection. To note about this clone: Its antigen is currently unknown.

Germline-derived CDR1 and CDR2 are SGHRS and YFSETQ. The CDR3 length is 15 residues. V lost 0 bases and J lost 0; bases outside the gene matches: 1. The sequencing used CD4+ T cells from blood, collected before the fourth cycle of nivolumab. The V and J genes are TRBV5-1 and TRBJ2-3; 7 bases line up with TRBD1. The origin of this receptor is a human donor with classical Hodgkin lymphoma. The CDR3 loop reads CASSLAGQSTDTQYF. The CDR3 region has the DNA TGCGCCAGCAGCTTGGCGGGACAGAGCACAGATACGCAGTATTTT.